This TCR beta chain was found in a study of memory CD4+ T cells and cytomegalovirus serostatus. As for the study in general: Donors were healthy Belgian adults, several CMV seropositive and 20 to 25 seronegative.

Single viable CD3+CD4+CD8-CD45RO+ cells were sorted as the memory CD4+ T cells. Trimming pared 3 bases from V and 1 base from J, leaving 12 bases between. The CDR3 length is 15 residues. The germline gives CDR1 LNHDA, CDR2 SQIVND (reference sequence). Sequencing used immunoSEQ multiplex PCR; TCRdb keeps in-frame clones, though not all of them. This table has nearly 50,000 clones, around 80% appearing once. The sequencing sample was made of memory CD4+ T cells from blood. The chain links TRBV19 to TRBJ1-2; D gene uncertain. The sequence was obtained from an adult in good health and CMV-seronegative. The CDR3 spells CASSIGRNLNYGYTF. The DNA of the CDR3 is TGTGCCAGTAGTATCGGGCGGAACCTTAACTATGGCTACACCTTC.